This T cell receptor beta chain was recorded in a study of post-analysis software for immune sequencing data. Study-level background: Both relapsing-remitting and secondary progressive multiple sclerosis featured among the disease courses, as did progressive-relapsing multiple sclerosis.

This clonotype came up a few times. The antigen is unknown. Each TCR beta cDNA library carried unique molecular identifiers. Around 460,000 cDNA molecules came from roughly 1 to 10 million T cells. TCRdb independently ran MiXCR on the PCR reads; one entry per CDR3 protein. Among more than 500,000 distinct CDR3 sequences listed, 30% to 40% were seen once. General study results and limits: Strong co-clustering by F measure was seen for same-batch samples. Compared against controls, patients with multiple sclerosis displayed significantly lower normalized Chao1 diversity.

The TCR was taken from a girl under 18 with multiple sclerosis. Sequenced: blood.

CDR3 loop: CASSLTENQETQYF. The CDR3 DNA reads as TGTGCCAGCAGCCTGACAGAAAACCAAGAGACCCAGTACTTC. The genes are TRBV14 and TRBJ2-5; perhaps TRBD1 as D (5 bases). Germline lookup yields CDR1 SGHDN and CDR2 FVKESK. V lost 4 bases to trimming and J lost 0 bases, with 9 bases between them. This CDR3 region has 14 residues.